This TCR beta chain came from a study of tumor-infiltrating lymphocytes in primary liver carcinoma. Background on the study: Patients' primary liver carcinoma was surgically resected.

The template, about 510 ng total RNA, yielded TCR beta cDNA made with a constant-region primer. Three nested multiplex PCR rounds, a slightly modified ARM-PCR method, built the TCR beta libraries. For about 11 cycles apiece, the opening two PCR rounds ran with TRBV1-TRBV30 forward primers and a C-beta reverse primer. One entry per CDR3 protein results from TCRdb running MiXCR on the multiplex PCR reads. The table lists 300,000 to 350,000 distinct CDR3 sequences, 65% of them singletons. This clonotype was detected only a few times. Germline lookup yields CDR1 MNHNS and CDR2 SASEGT. This CDR3 has 12 amino acids. V was cut by 2 bases and J by 5 bases, with 4 bases left in between. Unsorted whole blood served as the source of blood RNA, and germline DNA was extracted as well.

V is TRBV6-1 and J is TRBJ1-5; no definite D call. This TCR was recovered from a man aged 35-49 years with primary liver carcinoma and hepatitis B virus infection. The sample comprised peripheral blood. This CDR3 reads CASSETDQPQHF. CDR3 nucleotides: TGTGCCAGCAGTGAAACGGATCAGCCCCAGCATTTT.